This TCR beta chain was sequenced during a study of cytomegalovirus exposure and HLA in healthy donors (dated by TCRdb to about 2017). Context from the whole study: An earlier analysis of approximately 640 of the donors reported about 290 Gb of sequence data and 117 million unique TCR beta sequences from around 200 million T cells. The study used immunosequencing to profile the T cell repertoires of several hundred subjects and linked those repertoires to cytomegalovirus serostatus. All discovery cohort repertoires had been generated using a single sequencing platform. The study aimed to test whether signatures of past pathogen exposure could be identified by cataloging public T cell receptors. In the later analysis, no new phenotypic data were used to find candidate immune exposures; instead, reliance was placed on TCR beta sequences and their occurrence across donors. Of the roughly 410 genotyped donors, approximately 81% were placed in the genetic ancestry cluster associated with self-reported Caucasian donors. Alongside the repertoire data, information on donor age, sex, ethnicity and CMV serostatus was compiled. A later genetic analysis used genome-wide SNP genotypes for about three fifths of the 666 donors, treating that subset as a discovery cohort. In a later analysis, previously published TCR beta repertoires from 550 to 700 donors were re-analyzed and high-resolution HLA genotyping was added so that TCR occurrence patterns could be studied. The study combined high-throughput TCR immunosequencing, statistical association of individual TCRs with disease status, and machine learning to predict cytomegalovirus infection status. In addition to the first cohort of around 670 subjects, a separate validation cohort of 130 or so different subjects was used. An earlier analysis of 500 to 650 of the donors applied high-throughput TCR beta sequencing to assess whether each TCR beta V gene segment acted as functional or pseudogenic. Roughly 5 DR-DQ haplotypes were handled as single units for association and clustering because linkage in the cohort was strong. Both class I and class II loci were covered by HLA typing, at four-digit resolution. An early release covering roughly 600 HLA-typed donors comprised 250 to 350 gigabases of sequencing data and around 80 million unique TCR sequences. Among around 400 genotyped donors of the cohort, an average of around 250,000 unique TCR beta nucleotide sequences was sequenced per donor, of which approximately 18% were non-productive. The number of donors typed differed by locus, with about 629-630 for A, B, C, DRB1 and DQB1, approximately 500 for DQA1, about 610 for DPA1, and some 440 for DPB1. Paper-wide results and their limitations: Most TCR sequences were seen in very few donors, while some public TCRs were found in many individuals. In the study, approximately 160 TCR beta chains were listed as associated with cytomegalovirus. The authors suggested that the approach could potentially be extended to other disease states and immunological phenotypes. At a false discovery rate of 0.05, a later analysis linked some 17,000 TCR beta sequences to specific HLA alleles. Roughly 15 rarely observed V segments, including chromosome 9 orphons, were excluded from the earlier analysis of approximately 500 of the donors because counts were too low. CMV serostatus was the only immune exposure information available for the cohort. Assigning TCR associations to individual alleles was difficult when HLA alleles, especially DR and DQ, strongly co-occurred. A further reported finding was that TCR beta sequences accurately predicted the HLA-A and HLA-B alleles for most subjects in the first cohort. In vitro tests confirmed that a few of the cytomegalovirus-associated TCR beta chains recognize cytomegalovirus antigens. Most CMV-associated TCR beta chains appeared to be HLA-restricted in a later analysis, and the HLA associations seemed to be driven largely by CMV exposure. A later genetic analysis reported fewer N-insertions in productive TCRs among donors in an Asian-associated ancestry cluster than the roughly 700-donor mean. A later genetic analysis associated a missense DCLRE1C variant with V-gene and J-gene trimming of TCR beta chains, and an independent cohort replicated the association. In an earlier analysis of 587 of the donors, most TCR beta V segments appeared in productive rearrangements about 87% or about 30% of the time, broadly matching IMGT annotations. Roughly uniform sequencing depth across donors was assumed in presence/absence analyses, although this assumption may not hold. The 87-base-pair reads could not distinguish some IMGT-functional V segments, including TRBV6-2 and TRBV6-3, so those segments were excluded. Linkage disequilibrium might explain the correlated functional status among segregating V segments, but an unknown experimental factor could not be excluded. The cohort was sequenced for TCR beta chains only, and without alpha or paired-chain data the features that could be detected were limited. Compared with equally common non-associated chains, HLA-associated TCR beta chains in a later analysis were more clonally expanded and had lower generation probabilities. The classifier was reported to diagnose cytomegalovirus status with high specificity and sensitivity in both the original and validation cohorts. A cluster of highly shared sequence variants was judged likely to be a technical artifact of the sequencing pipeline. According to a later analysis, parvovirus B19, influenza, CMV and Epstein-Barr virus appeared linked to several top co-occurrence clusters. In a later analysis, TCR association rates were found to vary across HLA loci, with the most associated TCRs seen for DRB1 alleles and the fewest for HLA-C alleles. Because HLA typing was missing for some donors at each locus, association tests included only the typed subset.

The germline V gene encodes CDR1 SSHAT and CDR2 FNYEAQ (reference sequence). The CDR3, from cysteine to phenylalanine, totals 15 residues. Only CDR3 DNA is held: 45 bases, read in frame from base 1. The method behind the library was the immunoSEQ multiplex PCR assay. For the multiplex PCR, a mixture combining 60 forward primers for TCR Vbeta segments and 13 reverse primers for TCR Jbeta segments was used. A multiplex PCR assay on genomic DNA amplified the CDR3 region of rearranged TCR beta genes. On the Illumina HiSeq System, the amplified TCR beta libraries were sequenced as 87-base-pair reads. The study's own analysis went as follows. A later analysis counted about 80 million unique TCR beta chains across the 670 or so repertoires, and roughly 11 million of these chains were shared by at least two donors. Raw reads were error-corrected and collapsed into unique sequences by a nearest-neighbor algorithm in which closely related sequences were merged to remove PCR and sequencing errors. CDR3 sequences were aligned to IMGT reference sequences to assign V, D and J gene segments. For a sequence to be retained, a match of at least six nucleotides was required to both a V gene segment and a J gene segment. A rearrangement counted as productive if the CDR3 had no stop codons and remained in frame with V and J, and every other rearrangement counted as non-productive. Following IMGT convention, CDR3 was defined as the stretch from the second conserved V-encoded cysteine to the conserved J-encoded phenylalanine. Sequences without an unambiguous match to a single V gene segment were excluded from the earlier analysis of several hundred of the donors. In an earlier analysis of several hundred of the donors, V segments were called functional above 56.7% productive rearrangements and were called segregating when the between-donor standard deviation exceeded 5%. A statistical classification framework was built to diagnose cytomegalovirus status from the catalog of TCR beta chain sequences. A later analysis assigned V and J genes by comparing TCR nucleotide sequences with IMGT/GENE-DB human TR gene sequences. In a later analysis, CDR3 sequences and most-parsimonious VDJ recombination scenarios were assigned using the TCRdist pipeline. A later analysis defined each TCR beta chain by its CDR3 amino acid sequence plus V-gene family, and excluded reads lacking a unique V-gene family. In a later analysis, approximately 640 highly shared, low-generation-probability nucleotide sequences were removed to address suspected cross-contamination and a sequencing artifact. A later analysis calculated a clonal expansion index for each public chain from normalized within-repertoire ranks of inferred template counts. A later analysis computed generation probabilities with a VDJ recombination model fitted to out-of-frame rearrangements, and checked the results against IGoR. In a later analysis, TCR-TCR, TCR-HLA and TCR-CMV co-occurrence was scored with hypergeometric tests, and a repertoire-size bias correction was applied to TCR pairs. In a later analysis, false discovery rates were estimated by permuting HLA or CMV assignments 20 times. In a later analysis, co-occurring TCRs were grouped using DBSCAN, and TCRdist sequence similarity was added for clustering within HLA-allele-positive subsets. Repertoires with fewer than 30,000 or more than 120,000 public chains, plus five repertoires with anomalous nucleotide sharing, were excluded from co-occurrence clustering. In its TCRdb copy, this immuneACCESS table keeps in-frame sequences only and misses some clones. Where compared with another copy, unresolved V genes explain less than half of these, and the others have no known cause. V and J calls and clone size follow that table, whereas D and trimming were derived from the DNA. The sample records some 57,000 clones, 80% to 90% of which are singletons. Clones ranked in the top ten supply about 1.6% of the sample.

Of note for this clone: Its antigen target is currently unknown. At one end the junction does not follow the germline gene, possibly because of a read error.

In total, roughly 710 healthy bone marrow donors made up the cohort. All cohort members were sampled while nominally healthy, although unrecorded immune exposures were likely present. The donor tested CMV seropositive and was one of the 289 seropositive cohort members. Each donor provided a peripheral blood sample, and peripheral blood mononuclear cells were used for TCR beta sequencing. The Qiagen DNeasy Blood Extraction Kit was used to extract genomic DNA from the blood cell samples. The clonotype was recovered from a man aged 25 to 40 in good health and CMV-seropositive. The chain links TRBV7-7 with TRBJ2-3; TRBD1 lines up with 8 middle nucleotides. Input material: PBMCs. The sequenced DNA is TGTGCTAGCAGCTTAGGTACAGGGGGAAAGGATACGCAGTATTTT. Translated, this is CASSLGTGGKDTQYF.